One sample yielded the 21 T cell receptor beta chains listed below, sequenced in a study of shared clonotypes between healthy human individuals. TCRdb's copy holds only in-frame clones and misses some; the assay was immunoSEQ multiplex PCR. The sample includes more than 2 million clones, 90% to 96% of them seen just once. Sequenced material: naive CD4+ T cells sorted from blood. The subset is: CD45RA+ positively selected. These receptors all stem from a man in his late teens or twenties in good health.

The CDR3 is CAWSGRGDDGYTF. CDR3 nucleotide sequence: TGTGCCTGGAGTGGAAGGGGAGACGATGGCTACACCTTC. The rearrangement links TRBV30 to TRBJ1-2; possibly TRBD1 for D (5 bases). The CDR3 sequence is 13 residues long. Germline V lookup: CDR1 GTSNPN, CDR2 SVGIG (reference sequence). Trimming took 1 base from V and 6 from J, leaving 12 bases between them.

The V call is TRBV7-2, the J call TRBJ2-1; a weak D match, TRBD1 (5 bases). This CDR3 is 16 amino acids long. Trimming shortened V by 4 bases and J by 8 bases, and 21 bases separated the two germline ends. The germline gives CDR1 SGHTA, CDR2 FQGNSA. This CDR3 reads CASSSQVGAGVYEQFF. The CDR3 nucleotides are TGTGCCAGCAGCTCACAGGTCGGTGCAGGAGTCTATGAGCAGTTCTTC.

V usage is TRBV19 and J usage is TRBJ1-5; D not certain. This CDR3 contains 18 residues. Between the trimmed V and J ends, which lost 7 bases and 1 base, there was a span of 23 bases. Germline CDR1 LNHDA, CDR2 SQIVND (reference sequence). CDR3 sequence (DNA): TGTGCCAGTAAAACTAGGGTGGCCTTACTTTGGAGCAATCAGCCCCAGCATTTT. It specifies CASKTRVALLWSNQPQHF. Looking up the rest from reference TRBV19 and TRBJ1-5 gives the full variable domain: DGGITQSPKYLFRKEGQNVTLSCEQNLNHDAMYWYRQDPGQGLRLIYYSQIVNDFQKGDIAEGYSVSREKKESFPLTVTSAQKNPTAFYLCASKTRVALLWSNQPQHFGDGTRLSIL.

The gene calls are TRBV6-5 and TRBJ1-2, with D maybe TRBD1 (5 bases). Trimming left V 7 bases short and J 4 bases short, with 13 bases between. This CDR3 has 13 residues. The germline V gene encodes CDR1 MNHEY and CDR2 SVGAGI. The CDR3 nucleotides are TGTGCCAGCATGGGAAGGGGTGGCTATGGCTACACCTTC. It translates to CASMGRGGYGYTF.

The V and J genes are TRBV11-2 and TRBJ2-1, with 12 bases that match TRBD1. The CDR3 spans 18 residues. Losses at the gene ends were 6 bases for V and 0 bases for J; bases not matched to a gene: 9. CDR1 and CDR2 (germline): SGHAT, FQNNGV. CDR3 nucleotide sequence: TGTGCCAGCAGGGGACAGGGGGCGTCGCGGAACTCCTACAATGAGCAGTTCTTC. Translated: CASRGQGASRNSYNEQFF.

This clone was found once. This chain uses TRBV5-4 with TRBJ2-7, with D possibly being TRBD2 (6 bases). The V gene's germline CDR1 is SGHNT and CDR2 YYREEE (reference sequence). The CDR3 has 15 residues. Deletions cut 3 bases from V and 1 base from J, with 14 bases between. This chain's CDR3 is CASSSRRAQSYEQYF. CDR3 DNA: TGTGCCAGCAGCTCTAGGAGGGCACAATCCTACGAGCAGTACTTC.

As DNA, the CDR3 is TGCGCCAGCAGCCAAGATCTCGGAGCTTACACAGATACGCAGTATTTT. Protein sequence: CASSQDLGAYTDTQYF. The chain links TRBV4-1 to TRBJ2-3, with D hard to call. Trimming took off 0 bases at V and 2 bases at J, with 12 bases between the two ends. The CDR3 has 16 residues. CDR1 and CDR2 from the germline V gene are MGHRA and YSYEKL.

The V and J genes are TRBV19 and TRBJ2-1, with 9 bases aligning to TRBD2. CDR3 length: 17 amino acids. The germline V gene has CDR1 LNHDA and CDR2 SQIVND (reference sequence). Losses at the gene ends were 4 bases for V and 7 bases for J; bases not matched to a gene: 14. The CDR3 bases are TGTGCCAGTAGTACTCTCCTTGGCGGGAGGGTCAGGAATGAGCAGTTCTTC. Its translation: CASSTLLGGRVRNEQFF.

The chain uses TRBV10-3 and TRBJ2-5; TRBD1 might be the D (7 bases). The CDR3 runs 14 residues. The ends were cut back, 6 bases at V and 1 base at J, with 12 bases in the middle. The germline V gene encodes CDR1 ENHRY and CDR2 SYGVKD. CDR3 region: CAIREGAAQETQYF. Written as DNA, the CDR3 is TGTGCCATCAGGGAGGGGGCAGCCCAAGAGACCCAGTACTTC.

The chain combines TRBV7-9 with TRBJ1-4; D gene ambiguous. The germline gives CDR1 SEHNR, CDR2 FQNEAQ (reference sequence). The CDR3 length is 17 residues. Trimming left V 5 bases short and J 7 bases short, with 23 bases between. For the CDR3, the DNA is TGTGCCAGCAGCCCACCACCCGTCCTCGCCGGGGTTGAAAAACTGTTTTTT. Its translation: CASSPPPVLAGVEKLFF.

The genes are TRBV19 and TRBJ2-7; possibly TRBD1 for D (5 bases). CDR3 length: 15 amino acids. The germline CDR1 and CDR2 sequences are LNHDA and SQIVND (reference sequence). V was pared by 1 base and J by 6 bases, with 16 bases between. This chain's CDR3 is CASSIGAGQSGEQYF. CDR3 DNA: TGTGCCAGTAGTATAGGTGCAGGGCAGTCAGGCGAGCAGTACTTC. The complete variable domain, with remaining parts taken from reference TRBV19 and TRBJ2-7, reads DGGITQSPKYLFRKEGQNVTLSCEQNLNHDAMYWYRQDPGQGLRLIYYSQIVNDFQKGDIAEGYSVSREKKESFPLTVTSAQKNPTAFYLCASSIGAGQSGEQYFGPGTRLTVT.

The V call is TRBV11-2, the J call TRBJ2-1; no definite D call. The CDR3 is made up of 13 amino acids. Germline values: CDR1 SGHAT, CDR2 FQNNGV. V lost 1 base to trimming and J lost 10 bases, with 11 bases between them. The CDR3 coding sequence is TGTGCCAGCAGCTTAGCCCAAGCCCGGGAGCAGTTCTTC. It specifies CASSLAQAREQFF.

About this clone itself: The sample holds other DNA sequences that translate to the same CDR3. This chain uses TRBV9 with TRBJ1-1; no definite D call. The CDR3 spans 13 residues. CDR1 is SGDLS, CDR2 YYNGEE, per germline. The V gene lost 0 bases and the J gene lost 2 bases, with 5 bases spanning the gap. The CDR3 DNA reads TGTGCCAGCAGCGTAGAGGTTAACACTGAAGCTTTCTTT. Its translation is CASSVEVNTEAFF.

As to this clone: Other DNA sequences in this specimen translate into the identical CDR3. The DNA of the CDR3 is TGTGCCTGGACAGGGGACCGAGAGACCCAGTACTTC. Translating it yields CAWTGDRETQYF. V is TRBV30 and J is TRBJ2-5; possibly TRBD1 for D (6 bases). V lost 4 bases to trimming and J lost 4 bases, with 10 bases between them. Germline CDR1 and CDR2: GTSNPN and SVGIG (reference sequence). The CDR3 has 12 amino acids.

This clone was counted once. The V and J genes are TRBV7-2 and TRBJ2-5, with a tentative D call TRBD2 (5 bases). Germline values: CDR1 SGHTA, CDR2 FQGNSA. This CDR3 spans 15 amino acids. Trimming stripped 1 base from V and 2 bases from J, with 11 bases between. Here the CDR3 DNA reads TGTGCCAGCAGCTTAGACGGAGCGGTACAAGAGACCCAGTACTTC. This encodes CASSLDGAVQETQYF.

V is TRBV10-3 and J is TRBJ2-1; D not resolved. This CDR3 has 15 residues. The germline V gene encodes CDR1 ENHRY and CDR2 SYGVKD. Trimming took 3 bases from V and 0 from J, leaving 9 bases between them. The CDR3 DNA is TGTGCCATCAGTGATTTCGGCTCCTCCTACAATGAGCAGTTCTTC. This gives the protein CAISDFGSSYNEQFF.

V usage is TRBV18 and J usage is TRBJ2-3; D remains ambiguous. This CDR3 spans 11 amino acids. The V end was cut by 2 bases, the J end by 8 bases, with 5 bases between. Germline V gene lookup returns CDR1 KGHSH and CDR2 LQKENI. The DNA for the CDR3 is TGTGCCAGCTCACCAGGGGTTACGCAGTATTTT. Amino acids: CASSPGVTQYF.

The chain has TRBV11-2 and TRBJ2-7, with 7 bases fitting TRBD1. This CDR3 has 15 amino acids. The V gene's germline CDR1 is SGHAT and CDR2 FQNNGV. The ends lost 1 base at V and 3 bases at J; junction bases unmatched: 6. In DNA, the CDR3 is TGTGCCAGCAGCTTAGGAAGGGACAGAGTCTACGAGCAGTACTTC. Its protein is CASSLGRDRVYEQYF.

The chain recombines TRBV7-2 with TRBJ2-5, with D tentatively TRBD2 (6 bases). This CDR3 is built from 13 residues. CDR1 and CDR2 (germline): SGHTA, FQGNSA. V lost 5 bases to trimming and J lost 7 bases, with 14 bases between them. The CDR3 nucleotides are TGTGCCAGCAGCCCCGAGACTAGTCGGACCCAGTACTTC. Translated, it gives CASSPETSRTQYF.

The chain couples TRBV28 to TRBJ1-2, with 7 nucleotides matching TRBD1. This CDR3 contains 17 residues. J was trimmed by 5 bases and V by 3 bases; bases with no gene match: 15. Germline CDR1 and CDR2: MDHEN and SYDVKM. DNA for the CDR3: TGTGCCAGCAGTTTGGGAGGGGGCAACGGCGGGAGGTATGGCTACACCTTC. This translates into CASSLGGGNGGRYGYTF.

The V and J genes are TRBV19 and TRBJ1-6; D is undetermined. Germline values: CDR1 LNHDA, CDR2 SQIVND (reference sequence). The V and J ends lost 1 base and 13 bases respectively, with 11 bases between them. This CDR3 is built from 13 residues. CDR3 coding DNA: TGTGCCAGTAGTATAGGTGAGGGATCTCCCCTCCACTTT. This sequence encodes CASSIGEGSPLHF.